This T cell receptor (beta chain) came from a study of T cells in Graves' hyperthyroidism and ophthalmopathy. Across the whole study: It was at initial diagnosis, before any treatment, that peripheral blood was collected.

What was amplified from RNA transcripts were TCR beta CDR3 regions. Initially, a first-round RT-PCR of the TCR CDR3 employed the HTBI primer set. A single record per CDR3 protein comes from TCRdb applying MiXCR to the multiplex PCR reads. The table includes about 530,000 distinct CDR3 sequences, 17% detected once. The CDR3 has 16 residues. The V gene's germline CDR1 is SGHTA and CDR2 FQGTGA. Trimming at V came to 1 base and at J to 1 base, leaving 6 bases not matched to a gene. This clonotype was seen ten or more times. Active moderate-to-severe ophthalmopathy, Clinical Activity Score at least 3, NOSPECS at least 4, under 3 months' duration. The source of the PBMCs was less than 12 ml of fresh peripheral blood.

Sample: blood. This TCR came from a woman aged 18-29 years with Graves' ophthalmopathy. This chain connects TRBV7-3 to TRBJ2-5; 7 nucleotides agree with TRBD1. CDR3 bases: TGTGCCAGCAGCTTAAGGGGCAGGGGGTTCCAAGAGACCCAGTACTTC. It is translated as CASSLRGRGFQETQYF.